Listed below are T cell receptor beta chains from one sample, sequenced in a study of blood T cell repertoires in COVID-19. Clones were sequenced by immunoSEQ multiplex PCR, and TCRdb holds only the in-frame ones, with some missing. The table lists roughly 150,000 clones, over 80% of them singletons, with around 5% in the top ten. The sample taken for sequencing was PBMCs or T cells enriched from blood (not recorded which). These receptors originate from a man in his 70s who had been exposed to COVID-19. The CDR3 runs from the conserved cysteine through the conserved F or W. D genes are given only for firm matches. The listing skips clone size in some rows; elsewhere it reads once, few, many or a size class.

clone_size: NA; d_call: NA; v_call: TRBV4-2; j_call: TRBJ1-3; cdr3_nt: TGTGCCAGCAGTGCTACAGGGGGAAACACCATATATTTT; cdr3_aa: CASSATGGNTIYF
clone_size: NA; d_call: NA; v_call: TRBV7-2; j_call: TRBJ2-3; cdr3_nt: TGTGCCAGCAGCTTATTCAGGGTTGGCACAGATACGCAGTATTTT; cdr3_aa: CASSLFRVGTDTQYF
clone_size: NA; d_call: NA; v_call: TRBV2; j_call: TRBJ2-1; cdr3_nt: TGTGCCAGCAGGACCCGGGGGGCCCTCCTCAATGAGCAGTTCTTC; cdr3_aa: CASRTRGALLNEQFF
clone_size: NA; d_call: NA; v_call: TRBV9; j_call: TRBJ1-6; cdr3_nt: TGTGCCAGCAGCGTAGAGGGGAACGATTCACCCCTCCACTTT; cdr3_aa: CASSVEGNDSPLHF
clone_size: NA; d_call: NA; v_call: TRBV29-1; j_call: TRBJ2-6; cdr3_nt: TGCAGCGTTGTGAGACCTAGCTCTGGGGCCAACGTCCTGACTTTC; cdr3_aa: CSVVRPSSGANVLTF
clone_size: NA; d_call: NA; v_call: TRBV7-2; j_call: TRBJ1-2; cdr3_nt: TGTGCCAGCAGCTTAAGGGTAGACAGGAGCTATGGCTACACCTTC; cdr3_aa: CASSLRVDRSYGYTF
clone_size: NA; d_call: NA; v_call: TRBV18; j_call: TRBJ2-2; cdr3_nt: TGTGCCAGCTCACCCGAGGTCCGGGGCACCGGGGAGCTGTTTTTT; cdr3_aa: CASSPEVRGTGELFF
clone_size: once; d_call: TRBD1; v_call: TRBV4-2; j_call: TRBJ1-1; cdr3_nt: TGTGCCAGCAGCCAAGACAGGGGGCGGAACACTGAAGCTTTCTTT; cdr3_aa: CASSQDRGRNTEAFF
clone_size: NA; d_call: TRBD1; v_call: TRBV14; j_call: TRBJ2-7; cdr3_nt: TGTGCCAGCAGCCAATGGCGTGGGACAGGGACGTACGAGCAGTACTTC; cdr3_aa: CASSQWRGTGTYEQYF
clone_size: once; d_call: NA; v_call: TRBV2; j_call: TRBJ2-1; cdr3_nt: TGTGCCAGCAGTGAAGAGGGCTCCCTCCGGGGAAATGAGCAGTTCTTC; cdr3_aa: CASSEEGSLRGNEQFF
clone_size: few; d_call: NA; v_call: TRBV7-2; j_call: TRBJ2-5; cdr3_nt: TGTGCCAGCAGCAGACACGGTCGGGAGACCCAGTACTTC; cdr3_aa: CASSRHGRETQYF
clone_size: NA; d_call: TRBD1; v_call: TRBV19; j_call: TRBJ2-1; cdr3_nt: TGTGCCAGTAACCCCGGGACAGGGAACAATGAGCAGTTCTTC; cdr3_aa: CASNPGTGNNEQFF
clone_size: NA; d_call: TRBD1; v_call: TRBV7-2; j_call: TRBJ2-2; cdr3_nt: TGTGCCAGCAGCACCGGGACAGGGGGCTGGGGGGAGCTGTTTTTT; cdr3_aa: CASSTGTGGWGELFF
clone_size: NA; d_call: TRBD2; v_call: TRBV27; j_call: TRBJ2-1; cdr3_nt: TGTGCCAGCAGTTTAAACCGGCTAGCGGGGGCTTACAATGAGCAGTTCTTC; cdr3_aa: CASSLNRLAGAYNEQFF
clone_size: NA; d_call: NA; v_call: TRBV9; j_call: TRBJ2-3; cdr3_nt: TGTGCCAGCAGCGTTGGCCAGGGGACAGATACGCAGTATTTT; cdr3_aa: CASSVGQGTDTQYF
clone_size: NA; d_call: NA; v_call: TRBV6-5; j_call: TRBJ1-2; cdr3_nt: TGTGCCAGCAGGACAGGAGAGGCTAACTATGGCTACACCTTC; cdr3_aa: CASRTGEANYGYTF
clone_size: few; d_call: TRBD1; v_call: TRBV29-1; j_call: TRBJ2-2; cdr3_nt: TGCAGCGTTGAAAGAGGGGGCGCCGCCGGGGAGCTGTTTTTT; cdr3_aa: CSVERGGAAGELFF
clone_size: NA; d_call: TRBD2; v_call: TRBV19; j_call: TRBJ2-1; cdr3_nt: TGTGCCAGTAGTATTGGGACCGGGACTAGCTCGGATGAGCAGTTCTTC; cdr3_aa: CASSIGTGTSSDEQFF
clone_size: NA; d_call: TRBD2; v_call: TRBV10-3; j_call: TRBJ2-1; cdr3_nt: TGTGCCATCAGTGATCCCTCACTAGCGTCGACCTACAATGAGCAGTTCTTC; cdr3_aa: CAISDPSLASTYNEQFF
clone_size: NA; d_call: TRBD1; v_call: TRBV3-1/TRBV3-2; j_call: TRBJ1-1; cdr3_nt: TGTGCCAGCAGCCCAGGACAGGGTGGCGTCCGCACTGAAGCTTTCTTT; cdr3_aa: CASSPGQGGVRTEAFF